These 17 T cell receptor beta chains came from one sample sequenced in a study of T cell responses to AZD1222 COVID-19 vaccine. The protocol was immunoSEQ multiplex PCR, while the TCRdb copy is restricted to in-frame clones and leaves out a portion. The sample carries around 100,000 clones, over 90% recorded once. The sequencing used peripheral blood, collected on day 0 of AZD1222 vaccination. Receptors originate from an adult in good health.

A few counts support this clone. The chain is built from TRBV7-2 and TRBJ2-1; 8 nucleotides agree with TRBD2. V shed 1 base and J 1 base; nucleotides not matched to a gene: 3. The germline gives CDR1 SGHTA, CDR2 FQGNSA. There are 16 residues in the CDR3. CDR3 coding DNA: TGTGCCAGCAGCTTAGTTCCGGGAGGGTCCTACAATGAGCAGTTCTTC. It specifies CASSLVPGGSYNEQFF.

V usage is TRBV6-5 and J usage is TRBJ1-5; a possible D gene is TRBD1 (5 bases). The CDR3 loop spans 14 amino acids. V was pared by 7 bases and J by 2 bases, with 12 bases between. The germline gives CDR1 MNHEY, CDR2 SVGAGI. The CDR3 DNA reads as TGTGCCAGCAAGTGGGGAGGGGGCAATCAGCCCCAGCATTTT. Protein product: CASKWGGGNQPQHF.

The rearrangement uses TRBV13 and TRBJ1-1; possible D gene TRBD1, 5 bases. The germline V gene encodes CDR1 PRHDT and CDR2 FYEKMQ (reference sequence). V was clipped by 8 bases and J by 1 base, with 8 bases between them. The CDR3 runs 12 residues. CDR3 in DNA: TGTGCCAGCCGCAGGGAGAACACTGAAGCTTTCTTT. It encodes CASRRENTEAFF.

The V call is TRBV25-1, the J call TRBJ2-1, with 10 positions matching TRBD2. The germline CDR1 and CDR2 sequences are MGHDK and SYGVNS. CDR3 length: 13 residues. Trimming cost V 4 bases and J 10 bases; bases outside gene matches: 4. CDR3 loop: CASSASGLAEQFF. In DNA form, the CDR3 reads TGTGCCAGCAGTGCATCGGGACTAGCGGAGCAGTTCTTC.

The chain uses TRBV30 and TRBJ1-5; D gene ambiguous. The CDR3 spans 15 residues. Germline V gene lookup returns CDR1 GTSNPN and CDR2 SVGIG (reference sequence). The V end was cut by 2 bases, the J end by 0 bases, with 11 bases between. Written as DNA, the CDR3 is TGTGCCTGGAGTACTGGGATAGATAGCAATCAGCCCCAGCATTTT. Amino acids: CAWSTGIDSNQPQHF. Together with reference TRBV30 and TRBJ1-5, the CDR3 gives the full variable domain: SQTIHQWPATLVQPVGSPLSLECTVEGTSNPNLYWYRQAAGRGLQLLFYSVGIGQISSEVPQNLSASRPQDRQFILSSKKLLLSDSGFYLCAWSTGIDSNQPQHFGDGTRLSIL.

The J gene is TRBJ2-3, the V gene TRBV7-2; 15 bases map to TRBD2. CDR3 length: 17 residues. Germline V gene sequence: CDR1 SGHTA, CDR2 FQGNSA. Trimming took 5 bases from V and 4 from J; bases not matched to a gene: 7. CDR3 nucleotides: TGTGCCAGCAGCCTATTCGGACTAGCGGGAGGGGCAGATACGCAGTATTTT. It yields the protein CASSLFGLAGGADTQYF.

The V call is TRBV10-3, the J call TRBJ2-7; 9 bases are a match to TRBD2. CDR3 length equals 14 residues. Trimming at V came to 4 bases and at J to 3 bases, leaving 4 bases not matched to a gene. Germline CDR1 reads ENHRY; CDR2 reads SYGVKD. The CDR3 loop reads CAISGQREDYEQYF. The CDR3, as DNA: TGTGCCATCAGTGGTCAGCGGGAGGACTACGAGCAGTACTTC.

This clone was picked up a small number of times. This chain connects TRBV6-4 to TRBJ2-3, with D perhaps assigned TRBD1 or TRBD2 (5 bases each). The CDR3 is 14 amino acids. Deletions cut 6 bases from V and 0 bases from J, with 10 bases between. Per the germline V gene, CDR1 is MRHNA and CDR2 is SNTAGT. CDR3 amino acids: CASSERGSTDTQYF. The CDR3 DNA follows: TGTGCCAGCAGCGAGAGGGGTAGCACAGATACGCAGTATTTT.

This clone came up once. The gene calls are TRBV10-2 and TRBJ2-1; 7 bases match TRBD2. The CDR3 spans 14 residues. Germline values: CDR1 WSHSY, CDR2 SAAADI. V lost 2 bases to trimming and J lost 7 bases; unmatched junction nucleotides: 5. The CDR3 protein is CASSEAGVGNEQFF. The CDR3 DNA sequence: TGCGCCAGCAGTGAGGCGGGAGTGGGGAATGAGCAGTTCTTC.

V gene TRBV6-1 combines with J gene TRBJ2-1; 9 positions match TRBD2. The CDR3 covers 16 residues. The V gene's germline CDR1 is MNHNS and CDR2 SASEGT. The junction had 6 bases not matched to a gene; V was cut back by 2 bases and J by 4 bases. The CDR3 DNA is TGTGCCAGCAGTGAATTCACTAGCGGGCTTTACAATGAGCAGTTCTTC. This gives the protein CASSEFTSGLYNEQFF.

This sequence joins TRBV6-4 and TRBJ2-1; D may be TRBD1 (5 bases). The CDR3 has 15 residues. The ends were cut back, 4 bases at V and 4 bases at J, with 14 bases in the middle. Per germline, CDR1 MRHNA and CDR2 SNTAGT. The CDR3 DNA follows: TGTGCCAGCAGTGCCCTTTTAGGGGCATACAATGAGCAGTTCTTC. Its translation is CASSALLGAYNEQFF.

V and J are TRBV28 and TRBJ1-5; TRBD1 might be the D (5 bases). The V end was cut by 8 bases, the J end by 4 bases, with 18 bases between. Looked up from germline, CDR1 is MDHEN and CDR2 is SYDVKM. This CDR3 spans 15 amino acids. The CDR3 region is CASSRAGHTNQPQHF. The CDR3 nucleotides read TGTGCCAGCTCCCGGGCGGGGCACACTAATCAGCCCCAGCATTTT.

V usage is TRBV7-8 and J usage is TRBJ2-5; 7 bases are a match to TRBD1. Per the germline V gene, CDR1 is SGHVS and CDR2 is FQNEAQ. The CDR3 sequence is 13 residues long. V lost 2 bases and J lost 5; bases outside the gene matches: 2. The CDR3 DNA sequence: TGTGCCAGCAGCTTAAGGGGGCGGGAGACCCAGTACTTC. It is translated as CASSLRGRETQYF. Combining the CDR3 with reference TRBV7-8 and TRBJ2-5 gives the whole variable domain GAGVSQSPRYKVAKRGQDVALRCDPISGHVSLFWYQQALGQGPEFLTYFQNEAQLDKSGLPSDRFFAERPEGSVSTLKIQRTQQEDSAVYLCASSLRGRETQYFGPGTRLLVL.

The chain recombines TRBV30 with TRBJ2-1; the D gene could be TRBD1 or TRBD2 (5 bases each). CDR3 length equals 14 residues. V was shortened by 7 bases and J by 0 bases, with 13 bases between the two germline ends. The V gene's germline CDR1 is GTSNPN and CDR2 SVGIG (reference sequence). The CDR3 region is CASYKGSSYNEQFF. The CDR3, as DNA: TGTGCCTCATATAAGGGGAGCTCCTACAATGAGCAGTTCTTC.

The chain has TRBV27 and TRBJ1-1; possibly TRBD1 for D (5 bases). In germline, CDR1 is MNHEY, CDR2 SMNVEV (reference sequence). The length of the CDR3 is 15 residues. V lost 7 bases to trimming and J lost 2 bases, with 17 bases between them. The CDR3: CASISAGAFNTEAFF. DNA for the CDR3: TGTGCCAGCATCTCGGCCGGGGCTTTTAACACTGAAGCTTTCTTT.

The chain links TRBV2 to TRBJ1-1; D may be TRBD1 (6 bases). V was pared by 6 bases and J by 5 bases, with 13 bases between. CDR3 length equals 13 residues. Germline CDR1 is SNHLY and CDR2 is FYNNEI. The CDR3 here is CASRDTGRTEAFF. The CDR3 bases are TGTGCCAGCAGGGATACAGGGAGGACTGAAGCTTTCTTT.

The genes are TRBV4-2 and TRBJ2-3, with no clear D. The germline CDR1 and CDR2 sequences are LGHNA and YNFKEQ. The V end lost 0 bases, the J end lost 2 bases, and 9 bases lay between the germline ends. This CDR3 comprises 15 residues. CDR3 nucleotide sequence: TGTGCCAGCAGCCAAGACGAGCAGTTCACAGATACGCAGTATTTT. This sequence encodes CASSQDEQFTDTQYF.